The clone carrying this TCR beta chain was counted at least ten times. Its antigen is still unknown. Using its own MiXCR run on the reads, TCRdb lists one record per CDR3 protein. The sample contains nearly 700,000 distinct CDR3 sequences, roughly 36% of which appear only once. The V end was cut by 5 bases, the J end by 1 base, with 11 bases between. CDR3 size: 14 residues. This sample was included in a study of T cell repertoires in cytomegalovirus infection. Study at large: Recently identified HLA-C-restricted and well-studied HLA-B-restricted CMV epitopes were used. Public TCR beta signatures were indicative of both CMV infection and a matching HLA type.

Study-wide findings and caveats: Dominant in the ex vivo response were TCR beta clonotypes restricted by HLA-C and specific for CMV. Summed frequency of shared TCR beta families picked out CMV carriers who also had the relevant HLA.

J is TRBJ1-1 and V is TRBV12-3 or TRBV12-4; a weak D match, TRBD1 (6 bases). This sequence originates from a human donor in good health (CMV status not recorded). Some clones in this sample may be carry-over from other donors' samples. The input for sequencing was cultured PBMCs, taken from culture after CMV antigen stimulation. CDR3 in DNA: TGTGCCAGCAGTCCCCGGACAGAGAACACTGAAGCTTTCTTT. Translation gives CASSPRTENTEAFF.